This T cell receptor (beta chain) was found in a study of blood T cell repertoires in COVID-19 (dated by TCRdb to 2020 to 2021). The study in broad terms: Collaborator samples came from the United States, Italy and Spain and covered acute and convalescent phases of COVID-19. The sample metadata nearly always contained a de-identified subject ID, COVID-19 status, age in years and sex. The material from the prospective study consisted of cDNA or gDNA derived from T cells, B-cell-depleted T cells, or PBMCs. Where HLA class I and class II types were available, the types were taken from metadata supplied by the sample provider, not from assay-based typing. Samples were obtained from the ongoing ImmuneRACE study (first 160 participants) and from 950 to 1,500 subjects provided by 6 global collaborators. The repertoires were released in a freely available public database meant as a resource for research on the immune response to SARS-CoV-2. The dataset comprised deeply sampled blood TCRbeta repertoires from subjects exposed to, actively infected with, or recovered from COVID-19. Overall study outcomes, separate from this receptor: The quantity of clinical and demographic metadata differed by source and by participant and was supplied without curation.

TCRbeta CDR3 regions were amplified from genomic DNA by means of the immunoSEQ Assay, a bias-controlled multiplex PCR. The published analysis was carried out like this. Within the assay, amplification of reference gene primers was used to estimate how many nucleated cells each sample contained. To quantify the absolute abundance of each unique TCRbeta CDR3 rearrangement, sequence reads were collapsed and filtered. For each sample, productive Simpson clonality was calculated as the square root of Simpson's diversity index across productive rearrangements. As stored in TCRdb, this immuneACCESS dataset retains in-frame rearrangements with V and J assigned. A fraction of the clones does not appear; measured against another copy, unresolved V genes explain less than half of the discrepancy, and the remainder lacks a known reason. V and J calls and clone size come straight from that table; D and trimming were deduced from the DNA. The sample table lists 150,000 to 200,000 clones, 70% to 90% of them with a count of one. The ten top clones hold roughly 0.77% of the sample.

As concerns this clone: Its specific antigen is unknown. It has no much larger one-base neighbor in the sample; base qualities were not kept.

Participants in the prospective study were aged about 18 to 95 years, lived in over 20 United States geographic areas, and enrolled through a virtual design. To assign participants to cohorts, the prospective study relied on clinical history that participants themselves reported in a screening survey and a study questionnaire. ImmuneRACE Cohort 3 recovered participants were defined by two consecutive negative NP/OP PCR tests, healthcare professional clearance, or symptom resolution. In the prospective study, whole blood, serum and a nasopharyngeal or oropharyngeal swab were collected from each participant by mobile phlebotomists. Additional blood draws and questionnaires over a 2-month period could optionally be provided by prospective study participants. Prospective study blood samples were shipped either frozen or at room temperature before DNA extraction. This receptor was taken from a woman aged 18-29 years who had recovered from COVID-19. The sample comprised PBMCs or T cells enriched from blood (not recorded which).

The CDR3 protein sequence reads: CASSLGIDTQYF. The DNA sequence is given as TGTGCCAGCAGCTTAGGTATAGATACGCAGTATTTT. The rearranged segments are TRBV11-2 and TRBJ2-3; no confident D gene assignment can be made. CDR1 SGHAT and CDR2 FQNNGV were looked up in the germline V gene. The V end loses 1 base and the J end loses 5 bases, and a stretch of 4 bases separates them. The CDR3 goes from the cysteine to the phenylalanine over 12 residues. Of the read, only the CDR3 DNA is kept; its 36 bases are in frame from base 1.